What follows is one T cell receptor beta chain and its context. CD45RO negativity and positive selection for CCR7 defined naive CD8 cells, a population that excluded terminally differentiated effector memory CD45RA+ cells. The data were taken from a study of shared clonotypes between healthy human individuals. V lost 3 bases and J 0 bases, leaving 12 bases between the germline ends. The CDR3 has 15 amino acids. Germline V gene sequence: CDR1 SNHLY, CDR2 FYNNEI. TCRdb's copy holds only in-frame clones and misses some; the assay was immunoSEQ multiplex PCR. The data contain millions of clones, approximately 94% of them singletons.

The sequence came from a young man in good health. Input material: naive CD8+ T cells sorted from blood. The V and J genes are TRBV2 and TRBJ2-7, with unresolved D. The CDR3, as DNA: TGTGCCAGCAGTGACCCCAGAGGATCCTCCTACGAGCAGTACTTC. It is translated as CASSDPRGSSYEQYF. Full variable domain (rest looked up from reference TRBV2 and TRBJ2-7): EPEVTQTPSHQVTQMGQEVILRCVPISNHLYFYWYRQILGQKVEFLVSFYNNEISEKSEIFDDQFSVERPDGSNFTLKIRSTKLEDSAMYFCASSDPRGSSYEQYFGPGTRLTVT.